The present TCR beta chain was sequenced within a study of blood T cell repertoires in COVID-19. Study as a whole: Collection of acute and convalescent COVID-19 samples took place in the United States, Italy and Spain. Nucleic acid was either cDNA or gDNA, and it came from T cells, B-cell-depleted T cells, or PBMCs.

Original processing methods: Counts of nucleated cells, estimated from reference gene primer amplification, were obtained. The method was immunoSEQ multiplex PCR; TCRdb's version includes in-frame clones alone and lacks a portion of them. V, J and clone size are taken as reported in that table, and D and trimming were inferred from the DNA itself. The sample has tens of thousands of clones; less than 95% are singletons. Deletions cut 1 base from V and 4 bases from J, with 10 bases between. Germline CDR1 and CDR2: LNHNV and YYDKDF (reference sequence). CDR3 size: 14 residues. The chain has TRBV15 and TRBJ1-1; perhaps TRBD1 as D (5 bases). Sequencing used peripheral blood. The TCR comes from a woman aged 40 to 49 with active COVID-19. CDR3 protein: CATSRGTLGTEAFF. The CDR3 coding sequence is TGTGCCACCAGCAGAGGGACATTGGGCACTGAAGCTTTCTTT.